Listed below are T cell receptor beta chains from one sample, sequenced in a study of regulatory T cells in long-lasting Graves disease. From the multiplex PCR reads, TCRdb called clonotypes with MiXCR, one entry per CDR3 protein. The repertoire holds just over 600,000 distinct CDR3 sequences, with roughly 16% as singletons. This sample was also put to use in a study of T cells in Graves' hyperthyroidism and ophthalmopathy.

The source material was peripheral blood mononuclear cells (PBMCs), sampled at new diagnosis, from a patient treated with antithyroid drugs. The receptors were sampled from a woman in her twenties or thirties with Graves disease. Both conserved end residues are part of each CDR3. Rows give clone size only sometimes, using once, few, many, or a class for an expanded clone.

J: TRBJ2-2
size: few
V: TRBV6-1
CDR3: CASSKPRDRTNIGELFF

J: TRBJ2-1
size: few
V: TRBV7-3
CDR3: CASSLLGSSRARALNEQFF

J: TRBJ2-7
size: many
V: TRBV3-1
CDR3: CASSQDRNEQYF

J: TRBJ2-3
size: many
V: TRBV27
CDR3: CASSLPALPLLRDTQYF

J: TRBJ1-1
size: many
V: TRBV2
CDR3: CASTSRQLNTEAFF

J: TRBJ2-3
size: few
V: TRBV3-1
CDR3: CASSQVFSNTDTQYF

J: TRBJ2-2
size: .
V: TRBV29-1
CDR3: CSVYPGNTGELFF

J: TRBJ2-7
size: many
V: TRBV13
CDR3: CASSFGGSVSYEQYF

J: TRBJ1-1
size: .
V: TRBV10-3
CDR3: CAISEFAGLNTEAFF

J: TRBJ1-5
size: few
V: TRBV30
CDR3: CAWSVGTGMNQPQHF

J: TRBJ1-5
size: .
V: TRBV6-1
CDR3: CATWGVDWGTRNQPQHF

J: TRBJ1-5
size: many
V: TRBV12-3/TRBV12-4
CDR3: CASSPGTDNQPQHF

J: TRBJ2-7
size: many
V: TRBV6-5
CDR3: CASSYRGLAAQEQYF

J: TRBJ1-2
size: few
V: TRBV29-1
CDR3: CSVKPGGVNYGYTF

J: TRBJ1-5
size: .
V: TRBV30
CDR3: CAWSKHYNQPQHF

J: TRBJ1-4
size: .
V: TRBV6-1
CDR3: CASSPDLGEKLFF

J: TRBJ1-5
size: many
V: TRBV28
CDR3: CASRSGVDNQPQHF

J: TRBJ2-7
size: few
V: TRBV2
CDR3: CASNLRLYYEQYF

J: TRBJ2-3
size: many
V: TRBV7-9
CDR3: CASSSVFLRTSGASTDTQYF

J: TRBJ1-4
size: .
V: TRBV20-1
CDR3: CSAHSGGGEKLFF

J: TRBJ1-4
size: many
V: TRBV3-1
CDR3: CASSQTGGNEKLFF

J: TRBJ2-3
size: many
V: TRBV9
CDR3: CASSVAGITDTQYF

J: TRBJ2-7
size: many
V: TRBV20-1
CDR3: CSAKISYEQYF

J: TRBJ2-5
size: .
V: TRBV30
CDR3: CAWARTGYQETQYF

J: TRBJ2-7
size: .
V: TRBV29-1
CDR3: CSVSGGRVFGSYEQYF

J: TRBJ2-2
size: .
V: TRBV5-1
CDR3: CASSLYFSTGELFF

J: TRBJ2-3
size: .
V: TRBV6-1
CDR3: CASSPSRASGYRSTDTQYF

J: TRBJ2-7
size: .
V: TRBV5-8
CDR3: CASSLGQGFFEQYF

J: TRBJ2-1
size: many
V: TRBV20-1
CDR3: CSARGVWANNEQFF

J: TRBJ2-7
size: many
V: TRBV28
CDR3: CASSLSWGTASYEQYF

J: TRBJ2-1
size: .
V: TRBV7-9
CDR3: CASSPELAPEQFF

J: TRBJ1-1
size: many
V: TRBV5-1
CDR3: CASSFWAGVMNTEAFF

J: TRBJ2-1
size: few
V: TRBV9
CDR3: CASSPAFNGEQFF

J: TRBJ1-6
size: many
V: TRBV28
CDR3: CASSSPDRGTSPLHF

J: TRBJ2-7
size: many
V: TRBV6-2/TRBV6-3
CDR3: CASSYNLQGYYEQYF

J: TRBJ2-5
size: few
V: TRBV15
CDR3: CATSRGGAGLRETQYF

J: TRBJ2-5
size: few
V: TRBV9
CDR3: CASSEGASGYQETQYF

J: TRBJ1-4
size: .
V: TRBV5-5
CDR3: CASTTGHTTNEKLFF

J: TRBJ2-3
size: .
V: TRBV7-7
CDR3: CASSPGLAGSPRAQYF

J: TRBJ2-7
size: many
V: TRBV7-2
CDR3: CASSLAWLETYEQYF